The 25 T cell receptor beta chains listed next were all sequenced from one sample in a study of tumour-infiltrating T cells in Burkitt lymphoma. The protocol was immunoSEQ multiplex PCR, while the TCRdb copy is restricted to in-frame clones and leaves out a portion. The sample lists 46,000 or so clones, around 29% occurring once. The specimen was tumor tissue. The receptors come from a human donor with Burkitt lymphoma.

The sample holds a few counts of this clone. The V gene is TRBV4-3, the J gene TRBJ1-5; D is undetermined. Trimming removed 6 bases at V and 0 bases at J, with 12 bases between. The CDR3 has 15 amino acids. Germline CDR1 LGHNA, CDR2 YSLEER. The CDR3 DNA reads as TGCGCCAGCAGTCAGATATGGGATAGCAATCAGCCCCAGCATTTT. Amino acid sequence: CASSQIWDSNQPQHF.

The rearrangement uses TRBV30 and TRBJ1-5; no clear D. In germline, CDR1 is GTSNPN, CDR2 SVGIG (reference sequence). The CDR3 consists of 13 residues. V lost 2 bases and J lost 6, with 11 bases in between. DNA for the CDR3: TGTGCCTGGAGTCCGGGAAACGGTCAGCCCCAGCATTTT. Its translation is CAWSPGNGQPQHF.

This clone was detected a few times. V gene TRBV4-3 combines with J gene TRBJ1-4; D call uncertain. Trimming cost V 4 bases and J 8 bases, with 17 bases left between them. CDR1 and CDR2 from the germline V gene are LGHNA and YSLEER. The CDR3 spans 15 residues. The CDR3 region is CASSLAVAAKEKLFF. The CDR3, as DNA: TGCGCCAGCAGCCTTGCCGTAGCAGCGAAGGAAAAACTGTTTTTT.

The chain has TRBV25-1 and TRBJ1-6, with D possibly TRBD1 on 5 matching bases. The CDR3 loop spans 16 amino acids. V dropped 0 bases and J dropped 9 bases, with 15 bases sitting between them. CDR1 is MGHDK and CDR2 is SYGVNS in the germline V gene. The CDR3 sequence: CASSEYAAQGSSPLHF. CDR3 bases: TGTGCCAGCAGTGAATACGCCGCGCAGGGCTCTTCACCCCTCCACTTT.

The chain joins TRBV7-3 to TRBJ2-7; D is unresolved. Trimming removed 1 base at V and 2 bases at J, with 9 bases between. Germline V gene sequence: CDR1 SGHTA, CDR2 FQGTGA. The CDR3 totals 14 residues. The CDR3 sequence is CASSLMPGPYEQYF. CDR3 DNA: TGTGCCAGCAGCTTAATGCCAGGACCCTACGAGCAGTACTTC.

This clone was found a few times. V usage is TRBV4-2 and J usage is TRBJ2-7, with D perhaps TRBD2 (6 bases). The CDR3 covers 14 residues. The germline V gene has CDR1 LGHNA and CDR2 YNFKEQ. V gave up 2 bases and J gave up 0 bases, with 8 bases separating them. For the CDR3, the DNA is TGTGCCAGCAGCCAAACGGGACTCTCCTACGAGCAGTACTTC. Residues: CASSQTGLSYEQYF.

This chain uses TRBV4-2 with TRBJ1-1, with a weak D call TRBD1 (5 bases). The CDR3 is made up of 16 amino acids. Trimming stripped 3 bases from V and 8 bases from J, with 22 bases between. Germline V gene data show CDR1 as LGHNA and CDR2 as YNFKEQ. In DNA form, the CDR3 reads TGTGCCAGCAGCCATCCCATGGGACGGCGGGGGAGAGAAGCTTTCTTT. Translating gives CASSHPMGRRGREAFF.

The rearrangement uses TRBV5-1 and TRBJ1-2; no clear D. Trimming took off 4 bases at V and 1 base at J, with 8 bases between the two ends. CDR1 and CDR2 from the germline V gene are SGHRS and YFSETQ. CDR3 size: 13 residues. CDR3 sequence: CASSPSDNYGYTF. CDR3 nucleotides: TGCGCCAGCAGCCCAAGCGATAACTATGGCTACACCTTC.

The chain has TRBV9 and TRBJ1-4; unclear D gene. Trimming removed 2 bases from V and 0 bases from J, with 5 bases in between. CDR1 SGDLS and CDR2 YYNGEE come from the germline V gene. The CDR3 has 14 residues. CDR3 sequence reads: CASSVGATNEKLFF. CDR3 sequence (DNA): TGTGCCAGCAGCGTCGGTGCAACTAATGAAAAACTGTTTTTT.

This clone has just a few counts. The chain uses TRBV4-3 and TRBJ1-1, with D uncertain. Trimming pared 0 bases from V and 4 bases from J, leaving 6 bases between. The CDR3 is 13 amino acids. Per germline, CDR1 LGHNA and CDR2 YSLEER. The CDR3 DNA is TGCGCCAGCAGCCAAGATTTAGGCACTGAAGCTTTCTTT. This gives the protein CASSQDLGTEAFF.

This clone was seen more than once but under ten times. V usage is TRBV25-1 and J usage is TRBJ2-7, with D perhaps matching TRBD1 (5 bases). The CDR3 contains 14 residues. Trimming pared 5 bases from V and 2 bases from J, leaving 13 bases between. Germline V lookup: CDR1 MGHDK, CDR2 SYGVNS. The CDR3 DNA is TGTGCCAGCAGTTCGGCTGGGGCCACCTACGAGCAGTACTTC. It yields the protein CASSSAGATYEQYF.

The chain links TRBV4-3 to TRBJ2-2; 7 bases match TRBD2. The ends lost 1 base at V and 5 bases at J; junction bases unmatched: 4. Germline V gives CDR1 LGHNA, CDR2 YSLEER. CDR3 length: 15 residues. CDR3 region: CASSQGREGTGELFF. CDR3 in DNA: TGCGCCAGCAGCCAAGGAAGGGAGGGGACCGGGGAGCTGTTTTTT.

The rearrangement links TRBV30 to TRBJ1-4; possibly TRBD1 for D (5 bases). The CDR3 length is 14 residues. Per the germline V gene, CDR1 is GTSNPN and CDR2 is SVGIG (reference sequence). V was trimmed by 5 bases and J by 11 bases, leaving 21 bases between them. The CDR3 coding sequence is TGTGCCTGGGGTCACGGGACGGAAGTGAAGAAACTGTTTTTT. The encoded protein is CAWGHGTEVKKLFF.

This clone was seen a few times. V and J are TRBV14 and TRBJ1-2; TRBD1 is a possible D gene (5 bases). The V and J ends lost 1 base and 7 bases respectively, with 22 bases between them. This CDR3 spans 17 amino acids. Germline V gives CDR1 SGHDN, CDR2 FVKESK. CDR3 nucleotides: TGTGCCAGCAGCCAAGTTGGGGGTTATTGGGAATCTAGTGGCTACACCTTC. It yields the protein CASSQVGGYWESSGYTF.

This chain uses TRBV19 with TRBJ1-4, with 10 bases aligning to TRBD1. Germline V gives CDR1 LNHDA, CDR2 SQIVND (reference sequence). The CDR3 sequence is 13 residues long. V was pared by 5 bases and J by 8 bases, with 2 bases of the junction left unmatched. CDR3 nucleotides: TGTGCCAGTAGTTGGACAGGGGGAGAAAAACTGTTTTTT. It translates to CASSWTGGEKLFF.

The J gene is TRBJ2-2, the V gene TRBV9; D not certain. CDR3 length: 14 residues. Germline values: CDR1 SGDLS, CDR2 YYNGEE. Trimming took off 2 bases at V and 5 bases at J, with 10 bases between the two ends. DNA for the CDR3: TGTGCCAGCAGCGTCGTCTCGAGGACCGGGGAGCTGTTTTTT. Translated: CASSVVSRTGELFF.

This chain uses TRBV29-1 with TRBJ2-7, with 12 positions matching TRBD1. Germline-derived CDR1 and CDR2 are SQVTM and ANQGSEA. V trimming: 7 bases; J trimming: 10 bases; junction bases outside the gene matches: 14. The CDR3 has 14 amino acids. The CDR3 DNA reads TGCAGCGCCGCATCCGGGACAGGGGGCGGGGTACAGTACTTC. It encodes CSAASGTGGGVQYF.

This clone was seen only a few times. The rearrangement joins TRBV6-5 to TRBJ1-1; D unresolved. V gave up 6 bases and J gave up 4 bases, with 12 bases separating them. Germline V gene sequence: CDR1 MNHEY, CDR2 SVGAGI. The CDR3 runs to 13 residues. CDR3 protein: CASSYQPGTEAFF. The CDR3 DNA reads TGTGCCAGCAGCTACCAGCCTGGCACTGAAGCTTTCTTT.

The V and J genes are TRBV19 and TRBJ2-6; the D gene is possibly TRBD2 (6 bases). Germline V gives CDR1 LNHDA, CDR2 SQIVND (reference sequence). The CDR3 covers 15 residues. Trimming pared 8 bases from V and 1 base from J, leaving 12 bases between. CDR3 nucleotide sequence: TGTGCCAGTGGACCGGGACTTTCTGGGGCCAACGTCCTGACTTTC. Translation gives CASGPGLSGANVLTF.

The chain uses TRBV28 and TRBJ2-3, with unresolved D. Trimming cost V 6 bases and J 5 bases, with 15 bases left between them. Germline V gives CDR1 MDHEN, CDR2 SYDVKM. CDR3 length equals 14 residues. The CDR3 loop reads CASSLTYREDTQYF. CDR3 in DNA: TGTGCCAGCAGCCTGACTTATAGGGAAGATACGCAGTATTTT.

The V call is TRBV4-3, the J call TRBJ2-1; D is ambiguous. This CDR3 has 17 amino acids. Trimming cost V 0 bases and J 0 bases, with 12 bases left between them. Germline CDR1 and CDR2: LGHNA and YSLEER. CDR3 amino acids: CASSQDLGFSSYNEQFF. The DNA for the CDR3 is TGCGCCAGCAGCCAAGATCTAGGCTTCAGCTCCTACAATGAGCAGTTCTTC.

This clone is medium-sized by share. The CDR3 bases are TGTGCCAGTAGTATCGGGCAGGGGTTGTTTGAAGCTTTCTTT. This gives the protein CASSIGQGLFEAFF. The V call is TRBV19, the J call TRBJ1-1; D might be TRBD1 (6 bases). This CDR3 has 14 residues. Deletions cut 3 bases from V and 7 bases from J, with 15 bases between. The V gene's germline CDR1 is LNHDA and CDR2 SQIVND (reference sequence).

The J gene is TRBJ1-1, the V gene TRBV7-9; D not resolved. V was cut by 5 bases and J by 4 bases, with 14 bases left in between. Germline V lookup: CDR1 SEHNR, CDR2 FQNEAQ (reference sequence). This CDR3 region has 14 residues. The CDR3 bases are TGTGCCAGCAGCCACGTAGGAGGGCCCACTGAAGCTTTCTTT. It specifies CASSHVGGPTEAFF.

The CDR3 reads CASSRSGSYNEQFF. As DNA, the CDR3 is TGTGCCAGCAGTAGGTCAGGTTCGTACAATGAGCAGTTCTTC. The rearrangement joins TRBV27 to TRBJ2-1; D unresolved. Germline V lookup: CDR1 MNHEY, CDR2 SMNVEV (reference sequence). This CDR3 has 14 amino acids. V was shortened by 5 bases and J by 4 bases, with 12 bases between the two germline ends.

This clone was seen a handful of times. The chain couples TRBV18 to TRBJ2-7; D is possibly TRBD1 (6 bases). V dropped 1 base and J dropped 2 bases, with 9 bases sitting between them. The CDR3 has 14 amino acids. CDR1 is KGHSH, CDR2 LQKENI, per germline. The DNA for the CDR3 is TGTGCCAGCTCACCACGACAGGAGGCCTACGAGCAGTACTTC. Its translation is CASSPRQEAYEQYF.